Shown below are 18 T cell receptor beta chains from a single sample sequenced in a study of T cell repertoires in cytomegalovirus infection (dated by TCRdb to between 2019 and 2020). The instrument given in TCRdb is Illumina HiSeq 1500. TCRdb handled the public reads itself, with Q25 trimming in fastp and clone calling in MiXCR, and kept productive beta chains. For every CDR3 protein sequence, its rows merge into one entry that carries the most common genes and DNA. Counted in this sample were approximately 470,000 distinct CDR3 sequences; approximately 46% of them appeared once. Roughly two fifths of the sample is in the top ten clones. In light of the paper, this sample's treatment or condition label describes: in vitro stimulation with specific CMV peptide epitopes to enrich CMV-specific T cells. No antigens are known for them. Material: cultured PBMCs, obtained from culture after CMV antigen stimulation. All receptors come from a human donor in good health (CMV status not recorded). Some clones in this sample may be carry-over from other donors' samples.

This clonotype has only a few counts. CDR3 nucleotide sequence: TGTGCCAGCAGCTTAGACGGGCGGGAGAGAAGCCTTCTCGGTGAGCAGTTCTTC. Translating it yields CASSLDGRERSLLGEQFF. The chain joins TRBV7-9 to TRBJ2-1; 7 bases are shared with TRBD2. V dropped 1 base and J dropped 9; count of bases not matched to a gene: 18. The CDR3 sequence is 18 residues long. Germline V gene lookup returns CDR1 SEHNR and CDR2 FQNEAQ (reference sequence).

J is TRBJ2-2 and V is TRBV5-1, with D perhaps being TRBD1 or TRBD2 (6 bases each). V gave up 7 bases and J gave up 5 bases, with 15 bases separating them. Germline CDR1 SGHRS, CDR2 YFSETQ. This CDR3 is built from 14 residues. CDR3 sequence: CASEGGAGTGELFF. DNA of the CDR3: TGCGCCAGCGAGGGGGGCGCGGGGACCGGGGAGCTGTTTTTT.

The chain recombines TRBV7-9 with TRBJ2-2; D gene uncertain. V was cut by 2 bases and J by 7 bases, with 11 bases left in between. CDR3 length: 14 amino acids. From germline, CDR1 is SEHNR and CDR2 FQNEAQ (reference sequence). The CDR3 sequence: CASSLLRAGGELFF. In nucleotides, the CDR3 is TGTGCCAGCAGCTTATTAAGGGCCGGCGGGGAGCTGTTTTTT.

The chain combines TRBV7-8 with TRBJ2-5, with TRBD1 as a possible D gene (5 bases). The CDR3 length is 15 residues. V was clipped by 5 bases and J by 5 bases, with 18 bases between them. Germline CDR1 and CDR2: SGHVS and FQNEAQ. The CDR3 region has the DNA TGTGCCAGCAGCACCGTCACCAGGGCCCAGGAGACCCAGTACTTC. Its translation: CASSTVTRAQETQYF. The whole variable domain, remainder taken from reference TRBV7-8 and TRBJ2-5, is GAGVSQSPRYKVAKRGQDVALRCDPISGHVSLFWYQQALGQGPEFLTYFQNEAQLDKSGLPSDRFFAERPEGSVSTLKIQRTQQEDSAVYLCASSTVTRAQETQYFGPGTRLLVL.

This clonotype was counted only a few times. The chain carries TRBV7-2 and TRBJ1-5; weak D call: TRBD1 (5 bases). CDR1 SGHTA and CDR2 FQGNSA come from the germline V gene. This CDR3 is built from 15 residues. V was clipped by 1 base and J by 2 bases, with 9 bases between them. The CDR3 coding sequence is TGTGCCAGCAGCTTAGAGGCGGGGGGCAATCAGCCCCAGCATTTT. Translating it yields CASSLEAGGNQPQHF.

This clonotype occurred a few times. This rearrangement joins TRBV12-3 or TRBV12-4 to TRBJ2-3; D possibly corresponds to TRBD1 (5 bases). CDR3 length: 13 amino acids. V was shortened by 9 bases and J by 0 bases, with 10 bases between the two germline ends. The CDR3 region is CASDRSSTDTQYF. DNA of the CDR3: TGTGCCAGTGACAGATCTAGCACAGATACGCAGTATTTT.

This clonotype appeared a few times. The chain couples TRBV7-2 to TRBJ2-7, with 7 positions matching TRBD2. The CDR3 is 12 residues long. Trimming took 5 bases from V and 3 from J; bases not matched to a gene: 1. CDR1 and CDR2 from the germline V gene are SGHTA and FQGNSA. CDR3 coding DNA: TGTGCCAGCAGCCAGCGGGGCTACGAGCAGTACTTC. Residues: CASSQRGYEQYF.

This clonotype turned up a few times. The rearrangement joins TRBV12-5 to TRBJ2-3; D remains unclear. The CDR3 is 14 residues long. The germline V gene encodes CDR1 LGHNT and CDR2 FRNRAP. Trimming removed 4 bases from V and 2 bases from J, with 10 bases in between. CDR3 residues: CASGWERYTDTQYF. In DNA, the CDR3 is TGTGCTAGTGGTTGGGAACGGTACACAGATACGCAGTATTTT. The whole variable domain, remainder taken from reference TRBV12-5 and TRBJ2-3, is DARVTQTPRHKVTEMGQEVTMRCQPILGHNTVFWYRQTMMQGLELLAYFRNRAPLDDSGMPKDRFSAEMPDATLATLKIQPSEPRDSAVYFCASGWERYTDTQYFGPGTRLTVL.

V usage is TRBV11-2 and J usage is TRBJ2-5, with D possibly being TRBD1 (5 bases). The V gene lost 5 bases and the J gene lost 5 bases, with 12 bases spanning the gap. The CDR3 covers 13 residues. Germline-derived CDR1 and CDR2 are SGHAT and FQNNGV. CDR3 protein: CASSPNTGETQYF. The CDR3 bases are TGTGCCAGCAGCCCCAATACAGGCGAGACCCAGTACTTC.

The rearrangement links TRBV5-4 to TRBJ2-3; 9 nucleotides agree with TRBD2. This CDR3 spans 16 amino acids. Germline V gene sequence: CDR1 SGHNT, CDR2 YYREEE (reference sequence). With 9 bases clipped from V and 5 bases from J, the junction kept 16 bases outside the gene matches. This CDR3 is CATRAGREGLGDTQYF. The DNA of the CDR3 is TGTGCCACCCGGGCCGGGCGGGAGGGCCTTGGAGATACGCAGTATTTT. The whole variable domain, remainder taken from reference TRBV5-4 and TRBJ2-3, is ETGVTQSPTHLIKTRGQQVTLRCSSQSGHNTVSWYQQALGQGPQFIFQYYREEENGRGNFPPRFSGLQFPNYSSELNVNALELDDSALYLCATRAGREGLGDTQYFGPGTRLTVL.

This clonotype was detected only once. J is TRBJ1-5 and V is TRBV5-6, with unresolved D. The V gene lost 0 bases and the J gene lost 0 bases, with 7 bases spanning the gap. The CDR3 totals 15 residues. Germline V gene data show CDR1 as SGHDT and CDR2 as YYEEEE. The CDR3 sequence: CASSLESYSNQPQHF. The CDR3 DNA sequence: TGTGCCAGCAGCTTGGAGTCCTATAGCAATCAGCCCCAGCATTTT.

This clonotype was seen only once. The chain has TRBV20-1 and TRBJ2-3; 7 bases map to TRBD1. The V segment lost 4 bases and the J segment 5 bases; nucleotides outside the gene matches: 12. The CDR3 runs 15 residues. CDR1 is DFQATT and CDR2 is SNEGSKA in the germline V gene (reference sequence). As DNA, the CDR3 is TGCAGTGCTACAGGGGGTAGCGTGTGGGGAGATACGCAGTATTTT. It is translated as CSATGGSVWGDTQYF.

To note about this clonotype: One end of the junction fails to match germline, which may point to a read error. The genes are TRBV7-2 and TRBJ1-6; D remains ambiguous. Germline V gene data show CDR1 as SGHTA and CDR2 as FQGNSA. The CDR3 totals 14 residues. The CDR3 nucleotides are TGTGCCAGCAGCTTAGGAGGGAGTAGATCACCCCTCCAATTT. Its translation is CASSLGGSRSPLQF. The whole variable domain, remainder taken from reference TRBV7-2 and TRBJ1-6, is GAGVSQSPSNKVTEKGKDVELRCDPISGHTALYWYRQSLGQGLEFLIYFQGNSAPDKSGLPSDRFSAERTGGSVSTLTIQRTQQEDSAVYLCASSLGGSRSPLQFGNGTRLTVT.

This clonotype was seen a handful of times. The chain recombines TRBV7-8 with TRBJ1-2; TRBD1 might be the D (6 bases). The CDR3 covers 14 residues. The germline V and J ends were trimmed by 5 bases and 5 bases, with 15 bases remaining between them. The germline V gene has CDR1 SGHVS and CDR2 FQNEAQ. In DNA, the CDR3 is TGTGCCAGCAGCCGATACAGGGAGCCTTATGGCTACACCTTC. Residues: CASSRYREPYGYTF.

J is TRBJ2-1 and V is TRBV12-3 or TRBV12-4, with 9 bases lining up with TRBD1. Trimming cost V 6 bases and J 8 bases; bases outside gene matches: 11. The CDR3 length is 15 residues. Written as DNA, the CDR3 is TGTGCCAGCAGCCCACCGGGACAGGGATTCTATGAGCAGTTCTTC. This sequence encodes CASSPPGQGFYEQFF.

The chain recombines TRBV6-5 with TRBJ1-3; no clear D. The CDR3 extends over 16 amino acids. Germline lookup yields CDR1 MNHEY and CDR2 SVGAGI. V was clipped by 0 bases and J by 5 bases, with 14 bases between them. CDR3 amino acids: CASSYSAGRGRNTIYF. CDR3 DNA: TGTGCCAGCAGTTACTCGGCCGGGCGTGGGAGAAACACCATATATTTT.

Only one count was recorded for this clonotype. The genes are TRBV7-9 and TRBJ1-5; TRBD1 might be the D (5 bases). The germline V gene encodes CDR1 SEHNR and CDR2 FQNEAQ (reference sequence). Trimming removed 1 base from V and 9 bases from J, with 16 bases in between. There are 15 residues in the CDR3. The chain's CDR3 is CASSLVQLAGWPQHF. CDR3 nucleotide sequence: TGTGCCAGCAGCTTAGTACAGTTAGCAGGGTGGCCCCAGCATTTT.

A few counts support this clonotype. This chain joins TRBV7-2 and TRBJ1-1; no clear D gene. The germline CDR1 and CDR2 sequences are SGHTA and FQGNSA. Trimming took 8 bases from V and 2 from J, leaving 15 bases between them. There are 14 residues in the CDR3. The CDR3 DNA follows: TGTGCCAGCCAAGTGGGAGGTGGCAACACTGAAGCTTTCTTT. This gives the protein CASQVGGGNTEAFF.